This note documents a single T cell receptor (beta chain) sequence. Produced via immunoSEQ multiplex PCR; TCRdb's table is partial and in-frame only. Of about 370,000 clones listed, roughly nine tenths were seen once; the top ten hold roughly 0.99%. This sample is drawn from a study of blood T cell repertoires in COVID-19. Study as a whole: Nucleic acid was either cDNA or gDNA, and it came from T cells, B-cell-depleted T cells, or PBMCs.

Assignment of participants to cohorts was predicated upon participant-reported clinical history. The study counted Cohort 3 donors as recovered given two negative PCRs, clearance, or symptom resolution. The CDR3 sequence is 13 residues long. Germline V gene sequence: CDR1 SGHTA, CDR2 FQGNSA. Trimming cost V 5 bases and J 1 base, with 8 bases left between them. The genes are TRBV7-2 and TRBJ1-1, with a tentative D call TRBD1 (5 bases). The sequencing sample was made of PBMCs or T cells enriched from blood (not recorded which). The clonotype originates from a young man who had recovered from COVID-19. CDR3 loop: CASSIDRNTEAFF. The CDR3, as DNA: TGTGCCAGCAGCATCGACAGGAACACTGAAGCTTTCTTT.